This T cell receptor (beta chain) came from a study of CD8+ T cells in alopecia areata (dated by TCRdb to the late 2010s). With respect to the entire study: The treated patients, all with moderate-to-severe alopecia areata, were enrolled in an open-label pilot trial of oral tofacitinib given at 5 to 10 mg twice daily. Tofacitinib was given for 6 to 18 months, followed by 6 months of follow-up off drug to assess delayed response and recurrence. For the treated patients, the SALT score, which quantifies what percentage of scalp surface area is affected, served as the measure of disease severity. The study used high-throughput TCRbeta sequencing to examine T cell clonal expansion in alopecia areata, in both the C3H/HeJ mouse model and human patients. In humans, TCRbeta sequencing was performed on scalp tissue and on sorted CD4+ and CD8+ peripheral blood T cells from healthy controls and from patients with patchy or totalis/universalis alopecia areata. Biopsies were taken from tofacitinib-treated patients at baseline and at 4 and 24 weeks of treatment, and a later scalp biopsy was taken in several of the tofacitinib-treated patients. Scalp clonality was compared across normal scalp (n=4), patchy alopecia areata scalp (n=8), and alopecia totalis/universalis scalp (n=8). RNA was extracted with the PAXgene miRNA kit for fixed scalp, the miRNeasy kit for PBMCs, and the RNeasy kit for mouse skin. Amplification of TCRbeta CDR3 regions was done by immunoSEQ multiplex PCR using 35 Vbeta forward primers and 13 Jbeta reverse primers. Overall results and qualifications from the work: TCR sequences shared between patients were less clear than in mice, possibly partly because of HLA diversity in the patient population. Tofacitinib significantly lowered scalp clonality and the number of expanded CD8+ clones among the top 100 scalp clones. Higher clonality and more expanded CD8+ clones were observed in lesional scalp than in normal scalp, particularly in alopecia totalis/universalis, a finding suggestive of antigenic drive. Unlike mouse skin, where gammadelta T cells dominate, normal human skin contains resident alphabeta T cells that get sequenced too, which complicates analysis of the scalp TCR repertoire. During tofacitinib treatment, many expanded lesional clones stuck around in both scalp and blood, and this persistence may partly explain why relapse happens after treatment is stopped. The treated cohort was small, with a single nonresponder, so links between baseline CD8+ expansion and response need larger studies.

This clone has just a few counts. Its antigen specificity is not known. The junction does not match germline at one end; this may be a read error. CDR1 and CDR2 were assigned from the germline V gene (reference sequence) as SSHAT and FNYEAQ. The CDR3 starts with the cysteine, ends with the phenylalanine, and has 14 residues. Left in the record is the CDR3 DNA by itself, 42 bases read in frame from the first base. In the paper's terms, the time point label means: less than 25 weeks on oral tofacitinib. This sample's treatment or condition label indicates: oral pan-JAK inhibitor, 5-10 mg twice daily. Lesional scalp punch biopsies and peripheral blood were obtained from alopecia areata patients. After PBMCs were isolated by density centrifugation and stained for CD3, CD4 and CD8, a FACSAria was used to sort CD4+ and CD8+ T cells. The library was obtained by the immunoSEQ multiplex PCR assay. RNA was extracted from all samples and reverse transcribed into cDNA, which served as template for TCR sequencing. First-strand cDNA was synthesized with SuperScript III using a 2:1 mix of oligo-dT and random hexamers. A synthetic immune receptor repertoire was used to gauge amplification bias, and whatever bias remained was removed computationally. The paper's data handling went like this. Raw reads were preprocessed for error removal, and CDR3 was defined according to IMGT conventions as running from the conserved cysteine to phenylalanine. To get clonality, Shannon entropy was normalized by log2 of the number of productive unique TCRs and the result was subtracted from 1. CD4 or CD8 identity of scalp clones was inferred by cross-referencing scalp TCRbeta sequences with sorted blood CD4 and CD8 repertoires. The immuneACCESS repertoire file appears here via TCRdb, limited to in-frame rearrangements. These files lack a portion of the clones; in checked studies, under half of the deficit traces to unresolved V genes, and the cause of the others is not known. That table is the source of V, J and clone size, and D and trimming were worked out from the DNA. Counted in this sample were fewer than 200,000 clones; around 58% of them appeared once. The biggest ten clones account for about 12% of the sample.

The rearranged chain carries TRBV7-7 and TRBJ2-5; TRBD2 might be the D gene, on 6 matching bases. This sequence originates from a human donor with alopecia areata. Sequencing used CD8+ T cells sorted from blood, obtained at week 24, from a patient treated with tofacitinib. The CDR3 region reads CASSLFGGGETQYF. DNA sequence: TGTGCTAGCAGCTTATTCGGTGGGGGGGAGACCCAGTACTTC.